One sample yielded the 31 T cell receptor beta chains listed below, sequenced in a study of T cells in Graves' hyperthyroidism and ophthalmopathy. What was amplified from RNA transcripts were TCR beta CDR3 regions. First-round RT-PCR with HTBI primers amplified the TCR CDR3 region. From the multiplex PCR reads, TCRdb called clonotypes with MiXCR, one entry per CDR3 protein. The sample holds approximately 330,000 distinct CDR3 sequences; approximately 13% are singletons and the top ten take roughly 35%. Sequencing was done on a sample of blood. Every receptor here comes from a woman in her thirties or forties with Graves' ophthalmopathy.

Comments on this clonotype: Compared with germline, one end of the junction differs, possibly owing to a read error. This chain uses TRBV3-1 with TRBJ1-2, with 7 positions matching TRBD1. Germline V gene sequence: CDR1 LGHDT, CDR2 YNNKEL (reference sequence). This CDR3 has 12 amino acids. CDR3 coding DNA: TGTGCCAGCAGCGAGAACAGGGGTGGTTGGGCCTTC. This translates into CASSENRGGWAF.

Note on this clonotype: One base away lies a much larger clone, so this may be a sequencing read error. The genes are TRBV5-1 and TRBJ2-3; the match to TRBD1 covers 7 bases. Germline assignment: CDR1 SGHRS and CDR2 YFSETQ. V lost 3 bases to trimming and J lost 8 bases; unmatched junction nucleotides: 12. The CDR3 is 15 amino acids. In DNA, the CDR3 is TGCGCCAGCAGCTCCCGACAGGGCCGTGCAGGTACGCAGTATTTT. Translated, it gives CASSSRQGRAGTQYF.

There are a few counts of this clonotype. This chain links TRBV29-1 with TRBJ1-4; D is undetermined. The ends were cut back, 0 bases at V and 2 bases at J, with 7 bases in the middle. Germline V gene data show CDR1 as SQVTM and CDR2 as ANQGSEA. The CDR3 extends over 14 amino acids. The CDR3, as DNA: TGCAGCGTTGAAGAGGGGAACACTAATGAAAAACTGTTTTTT. Translated, it gives CSVEEGNTNEKLFF.

V and J are TRBV7-8 and TRBJ2-2, with 11 bases fitting TRBD2. CDR3 size: 17 residues. Germline assignment: CDR1 SGHVS and CDR2 FQNEAQ. J gave up 4 bases and V 5 bases, and 9 bases lay outside the gene matches. The CDR3 bases are TGTGCCAGCAGCCTAAGTAGCGGGGGGGGATTCACCGGGGAGCTGTTTTTT. Its translation is CASSLSSGGGFTGELFF.

This clonotype was picked up many times. J is TRBJ1-4 and V is TRBV2; no clear D. With 4 bases removed from V and 8 bases from J, the gap between germline ends came to 2 bases. This CDR3 has 10 amino acids. The germline V gene encodes CDR1 SNHLY and CDR2 FYNNEI. CDR3 sequence: CASSGEKLFF. The CDR3 nucleotides read TGTGCCAGCAGTGGCGAAAAACTGTTTTTT.

This chain links TRBV7-9 with TRBJ1-4; D is unresolved. V gave up 4 bases and J gave up 3 bases, with 12 bases separating them. The CDR3 has 15 amino acids. Germline V gives CDR1 SEHNR, CDR2 FQNEAQ (reference sequence). The CDR3 here is CASSSPRTSNEKLFF. The CDR3, as DNA: TGTGCCAGCAGCTCACCAAGGACCTCTAATGAAAAACTGTTTTTT. The full variable domain, rest sourced from reference TRBV7-9 and TRBJ1-4, is DTGVSQNPRHKITKRGQNVTFRCDPISEHNRLYWYRQTLGQGPEFLTYFQNEAQLEKSRLLSDRFSAERPKGSFSTLEIQRTEQGDSAMYLCASSSPRTSNEKLFFGSGTQLSVL.

With regard to this clonotype: This may come from a read error, since a much larger clone is one base off. The chain couples TRBV15 to TRBJ2-7, with a weak D call TRBD1 (6 bases). The V gene's germline CDR1 is LNHNV and CDR2 YYDKDF (reference sequence). The CDR3 is made up of 14 amino acids. Trimming stripped 3 bases from V and 3 bases from J, with 12 bases between. CDR3 DNA sequence: TGTGCCACCAGCAGTACAGGGTCCTTCTACGAGCAGTACTTC. Protein product: CATSSTGSFYEQYF.

This clonotype was seen ten or more times. Its ends do not fully match the called genes, so a read error is possible. CDR3 DNA sequence: TGTGCCAGCAGGGACAGGAGGGAGCCCTATGAGCAGTGCTTC. It encodes CASRDRREPYEQCF. The V call is TRBV2, the J call TRBJ2-7; D may be TRBD1 (7 bases). The germline V gene has CDR1 SNHLY and CDR2 FYNNEI. CDR3 length: 14 residues. The whole variable domain, filled in from reference TRBV2 and TRBJ2-7, reads EPEVTQTPSHQVTQMGQEVILRCVPISNHLYFYWYRQILGQKVEFLVSFYNNEISEKSEIFDDQFSVERPDGSNFTLKIRSTKLEDSAMYFCASRDRREPYEQCFGPGTRLTVT.

This clonotype was recorded at least ten times. CDR3 loop: CASGLDQETQYF. The CDR3 DNA reads as TGTGCCAGCGGACTAGATCAAGAGACCCAGTACTTC. The rearrangement joins TRBV2 to TRBJ2-5, with 7 nucleotides matching TRBD2. CDR3 length: 12 residues. Germline assignment: CDR1 SNHLY and CDR2 FYNNEI. The V segment lost 8 bases and the J segment 2 bases; nucleotides outside the gene matches: 2.

The rearrangement uses TRBV24-1 and TRBJ2-2, with D uncertain. Looked up from germline, CDR1 is KGHDR and CDR2 is SFDVKD. V was pared by 3 bases and J by 4 bases, with 8 bases between. The length of the CDR3 is 14 residues. The CDR3 region is CATSDPPFTGELFF. The CDR3 bases are TGTGCCACCAGTGATCCCCCCTTCACCGGGGAGCTGTTTTTT.

There are a few counts of this clonotype. The chain links TRBV28 to TRBJ1-6; D unclear. This CDR3 is 15 amino acids long. Trimming stripped 1 base from V and 7 bases from J, with 11 bases between. Germline-derived CDR1 and CDR2 are MDHEN and SYDVKM. The CDR3 reads CASSLSAAQNSPLHF. In DNA, the CDR3 is TGTGCCAGCAGTTTATCGGCAGCCCAGAATTCACCCCTCCACTTT.

The rearrangement links TRBV28 to TRBJ1-1; 11 nucleotides match TRBD1. V was clipped by 9 bases and J by 4 bases; unmatched bases: 16. Germline V CDR1 and CDR2: MDHEN, SYDVKM. The CDR3 runs to 17 residues. CDR3 bases: TGTGCCAGTCCGAAATCCGGGACAGGGGGACTTGGCACTGAAGCTTTCTTT. Encoded protein: CASPKSGTGGLGTEAFF.

CDR3 loop: CASSFFRERGGYTF. The CDR3, as DNA: TGCGCCAGCAGCTTCTTCAGGGAGCGCGGTGGCTACACCTTC. The chain combines TRBV5-1 with TRBJ1-2, with D possibly matching TRBD1 (5 bases). This CDR3 contains 14 residues. The germline V gene has CDR1 SGHRS and CDR2 YFSETQ. The germline V and J ends were trimmed by 2 bases and 7 bases, with 15 bases remaining between them.

This clonotype was detected ten times or more. The chain carries TRBV6-5 and TRBJ2-7; 8 nucleotides match TRBD2. J lost 0 bases, V lost 0 bases, and 4 bases had no gene match. The germline V gene encodes CDR1 MNHEY and CDR2 SVGAGI. This CDR3 region has 16 residues. The CDR3 region is CASSYSRAGVSYEQYF. The CDR3 DNA sequence: TGTGCCAGCAGTTACTCGAGAGCGGGAGTCTCCTACGAGCAGTACTTC.

The table lists this clonotype with many counts. This chain uses TRBV2 with TRBJ2-7; no clear D. This CDR3 has 12 residues. V gave up 1 base and J gave up 4 bases, with 5 bases separating them. CDR1 SNHLY and CDR2 FYNNEI come from the germline V gene. The CDR3 loop reads CASSEGRYEQYF. The CDR3 bases are TGTGCCAGCAGTGAAGGGCGGTACGAGCAGTACTTC.

This clonotype was picked up one time. This chain joins TRBV28 and TRBJ2-5; 12 positions match TRBD2. Germline V gene sequence: CDR1 MDHEN, CDR2 SYDVKM. J was trimmed by 5 bases and V by 5 bases; bases with no gene match: 6. The CDR3 is made up of 15 amino acids. The DNA of the CDR3 is TGTGCCAGCAGTCCCTGGACTAGCGGGACCGAGACCCAGTACTTC. It translates to CASSPWTSGTETQYF. The full variable domain, rest sourced from reference TRBV28 and TRBJ2-5, is DVKVTQSSRYLVKRTGEKVFLECVQDMDHENMFWYRQDPGLGLRLIYFSYDVKMKEKGDIPEGYSVSREKKERFSLILESASTNQTSMYLCASSPWTSGTETQYFGPGTRLLVL.

This clonotype was picked up many times. V is TRBV12-3 or TRBV12-4 and J is TRBJ2-3; TRBD2 aligns across 9 bases. V lost 2 bases to trimming and J lost 2 bases; unmatched junction nucleotides: 5. This CDR3 region has 16 residues. The DNA of the CDR3 is TGTGCCAGCAGTTTATTTAGCGGGGGTTACACAGATACGCAGTATTTT. This codes for CASSLFSGGYTDTQYF.

The table lists this clonotype with many counts. Here the CDR3 reads CSASHTYYEQYF. The CDR3 coding sequence is TGCAGTGCTAGCCACACTTACTACGAGCAGTACTTC. This chain joins TRBV20-1 and TRBJ2-7; D gene ambiguous. The CDR3 has 12 residues. The germline V and J ends were trimmed by 3 bases and 3 bases, with 9 bases remaining between them. Germline CDR1 DFQATT, CDR2 SNEGSKA (reference sequence).

This clonotype occurred many times. This sequence joins TRBV7-2 and TRBJ2-2; 7 bases fit TRBD2. The CDR3 loop spans 15 amino acids. The J segment lost 1 base and the V segment lost 4 bases, leaving 3 bases of the junction unmatched. The germline V gene encodes CDR1 SGHTA and CDR2 FQGNSA. The CDR3 loop is CASSSSGVNTGELFF. CDR3 DNA sequence: TGTGCCAGCAGCTCTAGCGGAGTGAACACCGGGGAGCTGTTTTTT.

This clonotype occurred many times. The rearrangement links TRBV12-3 or TRBV12-4 to TRBJ2-1; 10 bases agree with TRBD1. Losses at the gene ends were 1 base for V and 5 bases for J; bases not matched to a gene: 11. This CDR3 has 18 residues. CDR3 DNA sequence: TGTGCCAGCAGTTTAGATGTCGTCGGACAGGGGGTGGACAATGAGCAGTTCTTC. Translated, it gives CASSLDVVGQGVDNEQFF.

This clonotype was seen ten or more times. The chain has TRBV15 and TRBJ1-3; D unresolved. The germline gives CDR1 LNHNV, CDR2 YYDKDF (reference sequence). Trimming took off 5 bases at V and 7 bases at J, with 9 bases between the two ends. CDR3 size: 12 residues. CDR3 coding DNA: TGTGCCACCAGCCCACGGTCGAACACCATATATTTT. Translated: CATSPRSNTIYF.

This clonotype was detected many times. V gene TRBV2 combines with J gene TRBJ2-4; 7 positions agree with TRBD1. This CDR3 contains 17 residues. J gave up 4 bases and V 7 bases, and 16 bases lay outside the gene matches. From germline, CDR1 is SNHLY and CDR2 FYNNEI. CDR3 DNA: TGTGCCAGCATTGTCCAGGGAATTGAGGGGGCGAAAAACATTCAGTACTTC. Amino acids: CASIVQGIEGAKNIQYF.

This clonotype was counted at least ten times. V and J are TRBV2 and TRBJ1-1, with D uncertain. The CDR3 sequence is 14 residues long. The V and J ends lost 2 bases and 4 bases respectively, with 11 bases between them. Germline-derived CDR1 and CDR2 are SNHLY and FYNNEI. CDR3 region: CASSERFGSTEAFF. The CDR3 DNA reads TGTGCCAGCAGTGAAAGGTTCGGCAGCACTGAAGCTTTCTTT.

V and J are TRBV18 and TRBJ1-2; D remains unclear. This CDR3 region has 13 residues. Per the germline V gene, CDR1 is KGHSH and CDR2 is LQKENI. Trimming cost V 11 bases and J 4 bases, with 17 bases left between them. CDR3: CAAGKKDSYGYTF. The CDR3 DNA sequence: TGTGCCGCTGGGAAGAAGGATAGCTATGGCTACACCTTC.

In its sample, this clonotype was seen many times. This chain uses TRBV7-2 with TRBJ2-3, with D uncertain. V was cut by 5 bases and J by 2 bases, with 11 bases left in between. The CDR3 sequence is 14 residues long. Germline V lookup: CDR1 SGHTA, CDR2 FQGNSA. DNA of the CDR3: TGTGCCAGCAGCCCGTCCGGCGTCACAGATACGCAGTATTTT. This encodes CASSPSGVTDTQYF.

This clonotype was seen at least ten times. V gene TRBV28 combines with J gene TRBJ1-5; 9 bases line up with TRBD1. Germline CDR1 is MDHEN and CDR2 is SYDVKM. The CDR3 consists of 15 residues. V lost 8 bases to trimming and J lost 10 bases; unmatched junction nucleotides: 15. CDR3 loop: CASYRGRHERDPQHF. CDR3 coding DNA: TGTGCCAGCTACAGGGGGCGCCACGAGAGGGATCCCCAGCATTTT.

This clonotype was seen repeatedly, ten times or more. The chain links TRBV24-1 to TRBJ1-5; TRBD1 agrees at 7 bases. Germline V gives CDR1 KGHDR, CDR2 SFDVKD. The J segment lost 1 base and the V segment lost 4 bases, leaving 9 bases of the junction unmatched. This CDR3 contains 17 residues. The CDR3 is CATSDPGTDVSNQPQHF. CDR3 nucleotide sequence: TGTGCCACCAGTGACCCTGGGACAGATGTGAGCAATCAGCCCCAGCATTTT.

The V and J genes are TRBV20-1 and TRBJ2-7; D perhaps matches TRBD2 (6 bases). Trimming removed 0 bases from V and 9 bases from J, with 15 bases in between. The CDR3 runs to 13 residues. Germline V gives CDR1 DFQATT, CDR2 SNEGSKA (reference sequence). DNA for the CDR3: TGCAGTGCTAGAGATCGGAGGGGAAAGGGGCAGTACTTC. Amino acid sequence: CSARDRRGKGQYF.

This clonotype came up many times. The rearrangement links TRBV12-3 or TRBV12-4 to TRBJ2-5, with D possibly TRBD2 on 5 matching bases. With 3 bases removed from V and 1 base from J, the gap between germline ends came to 12 bases. This CDR3 comprises 15 residues. This CDR3 reads CASSLGRLFQETQYF. CDR3 bases: TGTGCCAGCAGTTTGGGGAGACTATTCCAAGAGACCCAGTACTTC.

The gene calls are TRBV5-5 and TRBJ1-4; a weak D match, TRBD1 (5 bases). CDR1 is SGHKS and CDR2 is YYEKEE in the germline V gene (reference sequence). The CDR3 loop spans 16 amino acids. V was cut by 2 bases and J by 8 bases, with 19 bases left in between. The CDR3 is CASSLWAGAQEEKLFF. The DNA for the CDR3 is TGTGCCAGCAGCTTATGGGCCGGGGCGCAAGAAGAAAAACTGTTTTTT.

As regards this clonotype: This is likely a read error, given that the CDR3 carries no conserved phenylalanine or tryptophan at its end. The chain is built from TRBV7-2 and TRBJ2-7; 7 bases agree with TRBD1. Germline CDR1 and CDR2: SGHTA and FQGNSA. The CDR3 has 16 amino acids. CDR3 sequence: CASSKRIGQVAYEQYL. The CDR3 nucleotides are TGTGCAAGCAGCAAAAGAATTGGACAGGTTGCCTACGAGCAGTACCTC.